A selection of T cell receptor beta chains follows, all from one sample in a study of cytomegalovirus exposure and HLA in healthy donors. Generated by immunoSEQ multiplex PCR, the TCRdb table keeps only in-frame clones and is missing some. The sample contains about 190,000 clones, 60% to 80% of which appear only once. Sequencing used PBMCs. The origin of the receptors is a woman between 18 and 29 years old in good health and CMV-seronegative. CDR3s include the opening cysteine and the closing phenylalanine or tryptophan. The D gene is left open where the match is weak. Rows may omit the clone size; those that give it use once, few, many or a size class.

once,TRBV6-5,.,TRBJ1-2,TGTGCCAGCTCCCTGGCGGGGGCTAACTATGGCTACACCTTC,CASSLAGANYGYTF
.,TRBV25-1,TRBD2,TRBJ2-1,TGTGCCAGCAGTGAACCCCTAGCGGGGCTCAATGAGCAGTTCTTC,CASSEPLAGLNEQFF
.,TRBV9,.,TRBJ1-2,TGTGCCAGCAGCGTAGAACAAAACTATGGCTACACCTTC,CASSVEQNYGYTF
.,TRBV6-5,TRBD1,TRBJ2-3,TGTGCCAGCAGTTACTCGGGGACAGGGACCCCAGATACGCAGTATTTT,CASSYSGTGTPDTQYF
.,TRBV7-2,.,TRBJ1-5,TGTGCCAGCAGGAAAGGACAGAATCAGCCCCAGCATTTT,CASRKGQNQPQHF
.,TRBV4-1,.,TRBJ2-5,TGCGCCAGCAGGGATATAGGCGGGGGCTCAGAGACCCAGTACTTC,CASRDIGGGSETQYF
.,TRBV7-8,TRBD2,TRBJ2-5,TGTGCCAGCAGCTTAGATTCTAGCGGGAGAGCCCAAGAGACCCAGTACTTC,CASSLDSSGRAQETQYF
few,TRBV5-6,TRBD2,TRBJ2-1,TGTGCCAGCAGCCGAGACCTTACTAGCGGGGGGGTAAATGAGCAGTTCTTC,CASSRDLTSGGVNEQFF
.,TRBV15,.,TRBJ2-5,TGTGCCACCAGCAGAGAGGACAGCCAAGAGACCCAGTACTTC,CATSREDSQETQYF
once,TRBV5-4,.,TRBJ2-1,TGTGCCAGCAGCCCTCCCTTCTACAATGAGCAGTTCTTC,CASSPPFYNEQFF
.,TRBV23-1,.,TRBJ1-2,TGCGCCAGCTGTCCGACAGAAAGCTATGGCTACACCTTC,CASCPTESYGYTF
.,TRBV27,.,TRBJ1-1,TGTGCCAGCAGTACTCAGGGACTTGGGGCTTTCTTT,CASSTQGLGAFF
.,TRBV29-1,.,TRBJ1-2,TGCAGCGTTGAATGGGGGATGGGACTGGCAATCTATGGCTACACCTTC,CSVEWGMGLAIYGYTF
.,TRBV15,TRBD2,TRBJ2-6,TGTGCCACCAGCGGGGTTAGGTCCGGGAAGACTAGCCCTGGGGCCAACGTCCTGACTTTC,CATSGVRSGKTSPGANVLTF
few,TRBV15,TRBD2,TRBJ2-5,TGTGCCACCAGCAGGACTAGCGGGGGCGCCGGGGGGGAGACCCAGTACTTC,CATSRTSGGAGGETQYF
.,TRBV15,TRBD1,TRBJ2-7,TGTGCCACCAGCAAGGAACAGGGGGCCACCTACGAGCAGTACTTC,CATSKEQGATYEQYF
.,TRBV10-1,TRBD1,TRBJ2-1,TGCGCCAGCAGTCGACGCCCGGACAGGGGGCACGTCAATGAGCAGTTCTTC,CASSRRPDRGHVNEQFF
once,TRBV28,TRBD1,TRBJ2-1,TGTGCCAGCAGTCAGACCGGGACAGTGACCTACAATGAGCAGTTCTTC,CASSQTGTVTYNEQFF
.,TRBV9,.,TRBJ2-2,TGTGCCAGCAGCCTAGACAAGAGGGAGCTGTTTTTT,CASSLDKRELFF
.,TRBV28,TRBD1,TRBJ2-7,TGTGCCAGCATCTCCAGGGGGCAGGATGAGGTCGAGCAGTACTTC,CASISRGQDEVEQYF
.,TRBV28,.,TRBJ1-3,TGTGCCAGCAGTTCCCAACTTCGGAACACCATATATTTT,CASSSQLRNTIYF
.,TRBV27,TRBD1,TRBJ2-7,TGTGCCAGCAGTTCCCTCGGACAGGGTTTCTCCTACGAGCAGTACTTC,CASSSLGQGFSYEQYF
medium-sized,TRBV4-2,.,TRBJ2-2,TGTGCCAGCAGCCAAGATTGGGCCTCCCCGGGGATTGGGGAGCTGTTTTTT,CASSQDWASPGIGELFF
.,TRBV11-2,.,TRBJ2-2,TGTGCCAGCAGCCCATTCGGCCGGGCAGGGACCGGGGAGCTGTTTTTT,CASSPFGRAGTGELFF
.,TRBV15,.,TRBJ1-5,TGTGCCACCAGCAGAGACTTTGACAGATCCAATCAGCCCCAGCATTTT,CATSRDFDRSNQPQHF
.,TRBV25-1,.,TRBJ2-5,TGTGCCAGTACCAGGGAAGAGACCCAGTACTTC,CASTREETQYF
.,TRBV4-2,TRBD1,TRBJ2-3,TGTGCCAGCAGGCTACGGGACAGGGTTGAAGATACGCAGTATTTT,CASRLRDRVEDTQYF
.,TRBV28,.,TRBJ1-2,TGTGCCAGCGCCACAGGGAAGCGTGGCTACACCTTC,CASATGKRGYTF
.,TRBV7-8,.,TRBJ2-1,TGTGCCAGCAGCTCCCCGGGGAGTGGGAGACCGAATGAGCAGTTCTTC,CASSSPGSGRPNEQFF
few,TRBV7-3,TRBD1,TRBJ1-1,TGTGCCAGCAGCTCCCTTGGACAGGGCGACACTGAAGCTTTCTTT,CASSSLGQGDTEAFF
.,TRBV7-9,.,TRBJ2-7,TGTGCCAGCAGCTTAGGAGGGGGGGCCTACGAGCAGTACTTC,CASSLGGGAYEQYF
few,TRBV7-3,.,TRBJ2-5,TGTGCCAGCAGCTTAAACAGCGGAGAGACCCAGTACTTC,CASSLNSGETQYF
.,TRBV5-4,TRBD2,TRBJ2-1,TGTGCCAGCAGCTTGGCAGCGGGGGGGTACAATGAGCAGTTCTTC,CASSLAAGGYNEQFF
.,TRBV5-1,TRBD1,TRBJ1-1,TGCGCCAGCACCGTCACAGGGGAGAGCACTGAAGCTTTCTTT,CASTVTGESTEAFF
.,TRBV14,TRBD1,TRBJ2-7,TGTGCCAGCAGCCCCCAGACAGGGAACGAGCAGTACTTC,CASSPQTGNEQYF
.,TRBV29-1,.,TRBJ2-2,TGCAGCGTTGAGCGGGACAGCCTCACCGGGGAGCTGTTTTTT,CSVERDSLTGELFF
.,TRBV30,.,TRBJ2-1,TGTGCCTGCGCGACCTTAAGCGATTACAATGAGCAGTTCTTC,CACATLSDYNEQFF
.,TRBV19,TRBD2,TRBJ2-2,TGTGCCAGTAGTTATGAGGGGACTAGCGGGGGGAACACCGGGGAGCTGTTTTTT,CASSYEGTSGGNTGELFF
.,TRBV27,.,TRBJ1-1,TGTGCCAGCAGAACTCACGATCGAGCCACTGAAGCTTTCTTT,CASRTHDRATEAFF
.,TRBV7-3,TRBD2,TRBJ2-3,TGTGCCAGCAGCGCCCGACTAGCGAGTGGGAAAGATACGCAGTATTTT,CASSARLASGKDTQYF
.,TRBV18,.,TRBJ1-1,TGTGCCAGCTCACCACCGGCGGGAGGGGAGAACACTGAAGCTTTCTTT,CASSPPAGGENTEAFF
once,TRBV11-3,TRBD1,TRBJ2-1,TGTGCCAGCACCGACAGGGACGGCAATGAGCAGTTCTTC,CASTDRDGNEQFF
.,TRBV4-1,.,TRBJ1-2,TGCGCCAGCAGCCAAGGACAGGCGAAGATTAACTATGGCTACACCTTC,CASSQGQAKINYGYTF
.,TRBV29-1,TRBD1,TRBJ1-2,TGCAGCGTTCCGGGACAGGGGGCATATGGCTACACCTTC,CSVPGQGAYGYTF
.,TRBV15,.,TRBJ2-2,TGTGCCACCAGCCACAAGTTCACCGGGGAGCTGTTTTTT,CATSHKFTGELFF
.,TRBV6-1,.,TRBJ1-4,TGTGCCAGCACCCCACCGGGAGGATATGAAAAACTGTTTTTT,CASTPPGGYEKLFF
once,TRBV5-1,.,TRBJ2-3,TGCGCCACAGCAGGATTTGCGAACCCTGCTACAGATACGCAGTATTTT,CATAGFANPATDTQYF
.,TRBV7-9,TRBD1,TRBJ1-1,TGTGCCAGCAGCTCCACAGGGGGCGCCCACACTGAAGCTTTCTTT,CASSSTGGAHTEAFF
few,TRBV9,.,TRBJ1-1,TGTGCCAGCAGCGCAGGGGTACCATACACTGAAGCTTTCTTT,CASSAGVPYTEAFF
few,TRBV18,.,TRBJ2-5,TGTGCCAGCTCACCTCGCACAGGGACGCAAGAGACCCAGTACTTC,CASSPRTGTQETQYF
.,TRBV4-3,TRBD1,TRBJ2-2,TGCGCCAGCAGCCTCTCTCTCGGTCGGACAGGGGGGGCCGGGGAGCTGTTTTTT,CASSLSLGRTGGAGELFF